The 5 T cell receptor beta chains listed next were all sequenced from one sample in a study of blood T cells in healthy people across ages. Together with a sample-barcoded 5' primer, a J-beta primer mix was included in a second PCR lasting about 7 to 12 cycles. TCRdb reanalysed the 5' RACE reads using MiXCR and keeps one entry per CDR3 protein. The table lists approximately 600,000 distinct CDR3 sequences, 45% to 65% of them singletons. Sequencing was done on a sample of blood. These receptors originate from a man aged 55 to 70 in good health.

The table lists this clonotype with many counts. The rearrangement uses TRBV2 and TRBJ1-1, with no clear D. The CDR3 runs 13 residues. The germline gives CDR1 SNHLY, CDR2 FYNNEI. V dropped 5 bases and J dropped 0 bases, with 7 bases sitting between them. In DNA form, the CDR3 reads TGTGCCAGCAGTTATTACCTGAACACTGAAGCTTTCTTT. It specifies CASSYYLNTEAFF.

The chain links TRBV21-1 to TRBJ2-7; the table assigns TRBD1, which was not confirmed against the DNA. TRBV21-1 is classified as a pseudogene. This CDR3 spans 13 amino acids. The CDR3 region has the DNA TGTGCCAGACCGGGACAGGGGTTCTACGAGCAGTACTTC. It codes for CARPGQGFYEQYF.

This clonotype is a singleton in its sample. The gene calls are TRBV11-2 and TRBJ2-3, with TRBD2 matching 10 bases. CDR3 length: 16 amino acids. CDR1 SGHAT and CDR2 FQNNGV come from the germline V gene. Trimming at V came to 4 bases and at J to 0 bases, leaving 4 bases not matched to a gene. The DNA for the CDR3 is TGTGCCAGCAGCTCGGGACTAGCGAAAAGCACAGATACGCAGTATTTT. As protein: CASSSGLAKSTDTQYF.

The chain couples TRBV4-1 to TRBJ2-1; 11 nucleotides match TRBD2. This CDR3 has 16 residues. J was trimmed by 5 bases and V by 3 bases; bases with no gene match: 6. Per the germline V gene, CDR1 is MGHRA and CDR2 is YSYEKL. Here the CDR3 reads CASSHQLAGADNEQFF. In DNA form, the CDR3 reads TGCGCCAGCAGCCATCAACTAGCGGGAGCAGACAATGAGCAGTTCTTC.

The J gene is TRBJ2-5, the V gene TRBV13; no clear D. Deletions cut 5 bases from V and 7 bases from J, with 17 bases between. In germline, CDR1 is PRHDT, CDR2 FYEKMQ (reference sequence). The CDR3 consists of 14 residues. The CDR3 loop reads CASSERGVNPTQYF. For the CDR3, the DNA is TGTGCCAGCAGCGAGAGAGGTGTAAATCCGACCCAGTACTTC. The entire variable domain, with the rest obtained from reference TRBV13 and TRBJ2-5, is as follows: AAGVIQSPRHLIKEKRETATLKCYPIPRHDTVYWYQQGPGQDPQFLISFYEKMQSDKGSIPDRFSAQQFSDYHSELNMSSLELGDSALYFCASSERGVNPTQYFGPGTRLLVL.